Listed below are T cell receptor beta chains from one sample, sequenced in a study of regulatory T cells in long-lasting Graves disease. A single record per CDR3 protein comes from TCRdb applying MiXCR to the multiplex PCR reads. Here the sample spans hundreds of thousands of distinct CDR3 sequences, 15% to 20% being singletons. This same sample was also part of a study on T cells in Graves' hyperthyroidism and ophthalmopathy.

The sample here was peripheral blood mononuclear cells (PBMCs), taken at new diagnosis, from a patient treated with antithyroid drugs. These TCRs come from a woman in her 30s with Graves disease. The CDR3 runs from the conserved cysteine through the conserved F or W. The D gene is left open where the match is weak. The size entry is marked missing in some rows and otherwise reads once, few, many or a size class.

j_call	v_call	clone_size	d_call	cdr3_nt	cdr3_aa
TRBJ1-1	TRBV20-1	many	TRBD1	TGCAGTACCATCAGGGGGAGCGTTTCTGAAGCTTTCTTT	CSTIRGSVSEAFF
TRBJ2-7	TRBV20-1	few	NA	TGCAGTGCTAGAGAGTTGTACTACGAGCAGTACTTC	CSARELYYEQYF
TRBJ2-7	TRBV25-1	few	NA	TGTGCCAGCAGTGTAGGGACGATGAGCTCCTACGAGCAGTACTTC	CASSVGTMSSYEQYF
TRBJ1-1	TRBV6-5	many	NA	TGTGCCAGCAGTTTGGAGACAGCTTCAGCTTTCTTT	CASSLETASAFF
TRBJ2-5	TRBV5-1	NA	TRBD2	TGCGCCAGCAGGCGGACTAGCGGCCAAGAGACCCAGTACTTC	CASRRTSGQETQYF
TRBJ1-5	TRBV6-1	few	NA	TGTGCCAGCAGTCCCCGGGCTCCGCTCGAAAATCAGCCCCAGCATTTT	CASSPRAPLENQPQHF
TRBJ1-6	TRBV5-1	NA	TRBD1	TGCGCCAGCAGCCCTCAGGGGACAGATCTTAATTCACCCCTCCACTTT	CASSPQGTDLNSPLHF
TRBJ1-3	TRBV18	few	NA	TGTGCCAGCTCACCGACACGACAGCTCTCTGGAAACACCATATATTTT	CASSPTRQLSGNTIYF
TRBJ2-3	TRBV11-1	NA	NA	TGTACCAGCAGCCACCTCACAGATACGCAGTATTTT	CTSSHLTDTQYF
TRBJ2-7	TRBV7-2	many	NA	TGTGCCAGCAGCTTAGGGAACAGGGCCCTCTCCTACGAGCAGTACTTC	CASSLGNRALSYEQYF
TRBJ2-1	TRBV6-5	NA	NA	TGTGCCAGCAGTTACCGCCTCAATGAGCAGTTCTTC	CASSYRLNEQFF
TRBJ1-1	TRBV18	many	NA	TGTGCCAGCTCACAACAGGGTCGGTACACTGAAGCTTTCTTT	CASSQQGRYTEAFF
TRBJ1-2	TRBV19	NA	TRBD1	TGTGCCAGTATGGAAAGGGACAGGGATGGCTACACCTTC	CASMERDRDGYTF
TRBJ1-1	TRBV24-1	many	NA	TGTGCCACCAGTGATTCCGACGGTTACACTGAAGCTTTCTTT	CATSDSDGYTEAFF
TRBJ1-5	TRBV6-1	many	NA	TGTGCCAGCAGCACAGGGCGAGAAAATCAGCCCCAGCATTTT	CASSTGRENQPQHF
TRBJ2-1	TRBV6-1	many	TRBD1	TGTGCCAGCAGTGAAGGACAGGGGGGGTATGAGCAGTTCTTC	CASSEGQGGYEQFF
TRBJ1-1	TRBV15	many	TRBD1	TGTGCCACCAGCAGAGATCAGGGGGTTCGGGGCACTGAAGCTTTCTTT	CATSRDQGVRGTEAFF
TRBJ1-6	TRBV10-2	few	NA	TGCGCCACAGAACTCGATGGGTATTCACCCCTCCACTTT	CATELDGYSPLHF
TRBJ1-1	TRBV19	many	TRBD1	TGTGCCAGTAGTCCCCTCGGGGGGACAGGGCAGTACACTGAAGCTTTCTTT	CASSPLGGTGQYTEAFF
TRBJ2-5	TRBV12-3/TRBV12-4	many	TRBD2	TGTGCCAGCGGTAGCGGGATGGTGGAGACCCAGTACTTC	CASGSGMVETQYF
TRBJ2-3	TRBV4-1	NA	TRBD2	TGCGCCAGCAGTCGGTTACCTAGCGGGAGGGCCGAAGATACGCAGTATTTT	CASSRLPSGRAEDTQYF
TRBJ2-1	TRBV5-6	few	TRBD1	TGTGCCAGCAGCTTGGGACAGGGGGCTTTTGAGCAGTTCTTC	CASSLGQGAFEQFF
TRBJ2-7	TRBV5-1	many	NA	TGCGCCAGCAGCTTGTCACTTTCGGGGGAATCCTACGAGCAGTACTTC	CASSLSLSGESYEQYF
TRBJ1-4	TRBV27	many	NA	TGTGCCAGCAGTAAATCAGGGGCCCTTGCAACTAATGAAAAACTGTTTTTT	CASSKSGALATNEKLFF
TRBJ2-3	TRBV7-9	few	TRBD1	TGTGCCAACGACAGGGTCCCTCCTATCGATACGCAGTATTTT	CANDRVPPIDTQYF
TRBJ1-1	TRBV28	many	TRBD1	TGTGCCAGCATGTTGGGACAGGGGGTAAAAGCTTTCTTT	CASMLGQGVKAFF
TRBJ2-7	TRBV29-1	NA	NA	TGCAGCGTGGAGGACGGCACCTACGAGCAGTACTTC	CSVEDGTYEQYF
TRBJ1-4	TRBV20-1	NA	NA	TGCAGTGCTAGAGAATCAGCGATTGGGGAAAAACTGTTTTTT	CSARESAIGEKLFF
TRBJ1-1	TRBV3-1	NA	NA	TGTGCCAGCAGCTCAAACCTAGGGGGGGGCACCGCTGTCGAAGCTTTCTTT	CASSSNLGGGTAVEAFF
TRBJ1-2	TRBV12-3/TRBV12-4	few	NA	TGTGCCAGCAGTTCACTAATTAACTATGGCTACACCTTC	CASSSLINYGYTF
TRBJ1-2	TRBV7-3	few	NA	TGTGCCAGCAGCTACCCCCCTGGGAGAAACTATGGCTACACCTTC	CASSYPPGRNYGYTF
TRBJ2-5	TRBV19	few	NA	TGTGCCAGTAGCCATGGGCCAGCGAAACAAGAGACCCAGTACTTC	CASSHGPAKQETQYF
TRBJ1-4	TRBV11-2	many	TRBD1	TGTGCCAGCAGCTGGGGGACGACAGGGACTAATGAAAAACTGTTTTTT	CASSWGTTGTNEKLFF
TRBJ2-7	TRBV29-1	NA	NA	TGCAGCGTTTTGGGCAGCGCGTTCGAGCAGTACTTC	CSVLGSAFEQYF
TRBJ1-2	TRBV20-1	many	TRBD1	TGCAGTGCTAGAGCCGGGACAGACTATGGCTACACCTTC	CSARAGTDYGYTF
TRBJ2-6	TRBV19	NA	NA	TGTGCCAGTAATAAAGGAACAACTGGGGCCAACGTCCTGACTTTC	CASNKGTTGANVLTF
TRBJ1-1	TRBV12-3/TRBV12-4	many	NA	TGTGCCAGCAGTCAGACAGGTCGAGGGTACACTGAAGCTTTCTTT	CASSQTGRGYTEAFF
TRBJ2-7	TRBV5-4	NA	NA	TGTGCCAGCAGCAGGGCCGGGATAAACTACGAGCAGTACTTC	CASSRAGINYEQYF
TRBJ1-5	TRBV19	few	TRBD1	TGTGCCAGTAGTAGTAGAGACAGGGCGGGGTACAATCAGCCCCAGCATTTT	CASSSRDRAGYNQPQHF
TRBJ2-1	TRBV28	few	NA	TGTGCCAGCAGTACAGCACAGGCAGGGGTGCATGAGCAGTTCTTC	CASSTAQAGVHEQFF
TRBJ2-2	TRBV5-6	many	NA	TGTGCCAGCAGCTTCAGCGGGGAGCTGTTTTTT	CASSFSGELFF
TRBJ2-7	TRBV29-1	many	NA	TGCAGCGTTGAAGTGGGCCGCGAGCAGTACTTC	CSVEVGREQYF
TRBJ2-1	TRBV9	many	TRBD2	TGTGCCAGCAGCGTGGGACTAGCTGTCAGTAGCTCCTACAATGAGCAGTTCTTC	CASSVGLAVSSSYNEQFF
TRBJ2-7	TRBV9	NA	NA	TGTGCCAGCAGCGTAGATTGGACATCCATAGGGGAGCAGTACTTC	CASSVDWTSIGEQYF
TRBJ2-7	TRBV28	few	NA	TGTGCCAGCGGACTGACAGCCTTTCTCTACGAGCAGTACTTC	CASGLTAFLYEQYF
TRBJ2-4	TRBV12-3/TRBV12-4	many	TRBD1	TGTGCCAGCAGTTTGGTGGACAGGGAAAAAAACATTCAGTACTTC	CASSLVDREKNIQYF
TRBJ2-3	TRBV5-1	few	NA	TGCGCCAGCAGGAGCGGACCGGCCACAGATACGCAGTATTTT	CASRSGPATDTQYF
TRBJ2-1	TRBV7-9	many	NA	TGTGCCAGCAGCTTAGCCGGGAAGGACAATGAGCAGTTCTTC	CASSLAGKDNEQFF
TRBJ2-1	TRBV2	NA	NA	TGTGCCACCCGGGCAAAGGTGCCACCCTACAATGAGCAGTTCTTC	CATRAKVPPYNEQFF
TRBJ2-1	TRBV20-1	NA	TRBD2	TGCAGTGCTAGTCCTAGCGGGAGAACCGATGAGCAGTTCTTC	CSASPSGRTDEQFF
TRBJ2-7	TRBV6-1	many	TRBD2	TGTGCCAGCACTCTACTAGCGGATGTCTCCTACGAGCAGTACTTC	CASTLLADVSYEQYF
TRBJ1-1	TRBV27	many	NA	TGTGCCAGCAGCCGGAGCCCAGGGGTTAGCACTGAAGCTTTCTTT	CASSRSPGVSTEAFF
TRBJ2-3	TRBV6-2/TRBV6-3	few	NA	TGTGCCAGCAGTTGGAGCAGGCGGCGCACAGATACGCAGTATTTT	CASSWSRRRTDTQYF
TRBJ1-2	TRBV5-1	few	NA	TGCGCCAGCAGCGTCGGACGAAACAACTATGGCTACACCTTC	CASSVGRNNYGYTF
TRBJ2-3	TRBV28	many	NA	TGTGCCACACGCACAGATACGCAGTATTTT	CATRTDTQYF
TRBJ2-7	TRBV10-3	many	NA	TGTGCCATCAGGTACAGGGTACAGGACGAGCAGTACTTC	CAIRYRVQDEQYF
TRBJ2-3	TRBV7-2	many	NA	TGTGCCAGCAGACGTATCACAGATACGCAGTATTTT	CASRRITDTQYF